Described below is a single T cell receptor beta chain sequence and its context. This specimen comes from a study of identical twins. This CDR3 is 16 amino acids long. Germline lookup yields CDR1 SGHRS and CDR2 YFSETQ. V was pared by 0 bases and J by 4 bases, with 5 bases of the junction left unmatched. The authors used template switching to add a universal primer site and gave cDNA unique molecular identifiers. Via MiXCR, TCRdb re-called the 5' RACE reads, giving one row per CDR3 protein. The repertoire holds roughly 1.6 million distinct CDR3 sequences, with about 31% as singletons. J is TRBJ2-1 and V is TRBV5-1; 9 nucleotides align to TRBD2. The specimen sequenced was cord blood. This TCR was recovered from a newborn girl in good health. CDR3 coding DNA: TGCGCCAGCAGCTTGGGAAGCGGGGGGTTTTACAATGAGCAGTTCTTC. Encoded protein: CASSLGSGGFYNEQFF.